What follows are 28 T cell receptor beta chains derived from one specimen sequenced in a study of T cells in Graves' hyperthyroidism and ophthalmopathy. Amplified TCR beta CDR3 regions derived from RNA transcripts. A first-round RT-PCR of the TCR CDR3 used the HTBI primer set. In TCRdb, the multiplex PCR reads were re-called with MiXCR into one record per CDR3 protein. The sample lists about 400,000 distinct CDR3 sequences, 20% to 25% occurring once. The sequenced sample consisted of blood. The receptor set was obtained from a man between 45 and 60 years old with Graves' hyperthyroidism.

This clonotype was seen only a few times. One end of the junction fails to match germline, which may point to a read error. The chain uses TRBV2 and TRBJ2-2, with 8 bases matching TRBD1. The germline CDR1 and CDR2 sequences are SNHLY and FYNNEI. This CDR3 spans 14 amino acids. The chain's CDR3 is CASSQADRGGELFF. The CDR3 DNA follows: TGTGCCAGCAGTCAAGCCGACAGGGGAGGGGAGCTGTTTTTT.

To note about this clonotype: A much larger clone differs from this one at a single base, so this may be a read error. The chain uses TRBV6-1 and TRBJ2-7, with D perhaps TRBD2 (6 bases). Germline V gene sequence: CDR1 MNHNS, CDR2 SASEGT. The CDR3 sequence is 14 residues long. V was pared by 2 bases and J by 4 bases, with 12 bases between. The CDR3 protein is CASSEMDGGYEQYF. The CDR3 DNA sequence: TGTGCCAGCAGTGAAATGGACGGGGGATACGAGCAGTACTTC.

This sequence joins TRBV20-1 and TRBJ1-2; 8 nucleotides agree with TRBD1. Per germline, CDR1 DFQATT and CDR2 SNEGSKA (reference sequence). The junction had 6 bases not matched to a gene; V was cut back by 2 bases and J by 10 bases. The CDR3 contains 12 residues. The chain's CDR3 is CSARLGQGDYTF. CDR3 DNA sequence: TGCAGTGCTAGACTAGGACAGGGTGACTACACCTTC.

This clonotype has only a few counts. The V gene is TRBV11-2, the J gene TRBJ1-1; D remains ambiguous. The germline V and J ends were trimmed by 1 base and 5 bases, with 14 bases remaining between them. Per the germline V gene, CDR1 is SGHAT and CDR2 is FQNNGV. The length of the CDR3 is 15 residues. CDR3 sequence (DNA): TGTGCCAGCAGCTTAGCACCGGAAGGTAGGACTGAAGCTTTCTTT. Translation: CASSLAPEGRTEAFF.

The V and J genes are TRBV3-1 and TRBJ2-3; D uncertain. This CDR3 is built from 14 residues. The germline V gene has CDR1 LGHDT and CDR2 YNNKEL (reference sequence). V lost 1 base and J 0 bases, leaving 5 bases between the germline ends. CDR3 in DNA: TGTGCCAGCAGCCAAGCAATAAGCACAGATACGCAGTATTTT. Translation gives CASSQAISTDTQYF.

A few counts support this clonotype. The CDR3 nucleotides read TGTGCCAGCAGCATCAGCGAAAACAATGAGCAGTTCTTC. This sequence encodes CASSISENNEQFF. The gene calls are TRBV2 and TRBJ2-1, with D unclear. V was trimmed by 6 bases and J by 5 bases, leaving 11 bases between them. CDR1 and CDR2 from the germline V gene are SNHLY and FYNNEI. This CDR3 spans 13 amino acids.

The rearrangement links TRBV6-1 to TRBJ2-3; D possibly corresponds to TRBD1 (5 bases). This CDR3 region has 17 residues. V lost 10 bases and J lost 0, with 23 bases in between. The V gene's germline CDR1 is MNHNS and CDR2 SASEGT. The CDR3 sequence is CANTPSLDSLSTDTQYF. DNA for the CDR3: TGTGCCAACACCCCCTCTTTAGACAGTCTTAGCACAGATACGCAGTATTTT.

The chain recombines TRBV7-9 with TRBJ1-1; possible D gene TRBD1, 5 bases. Germline CDR1 is SEHNR and CDR2 is FQNEAQ (reference sequence). CDR3 length equals 15 residues. The V gene lost 6 bases and the J gene lost 0 bases, with 14 bases spanning the gap. CDR3 amino acids: CASRGDVGVNTEAFF. CDR3 nucleotides: TGTGCCAGCAGGGGGGATGTGGGCGTGAACACTGAAGCTTTCTTT.

The V gene is TRBV2, the J gene TRBJ2-3; D may be TRBD2 (5 bases). The CDR3 loop spans 14 amino acids. Deletions cut 6 bases from V and 0 bases from J, with 10 bases between. Per germline, CDR1 SNHLY and CDR2 FYNNEI. CDR3 region: CASRKGASTDTQYF. The CDR3 DNA reads TGTGCCAGCAGAAAGGGAGCTAGCACAGATACGCAGTATTTT.

The sample holds a few counts of this clonotype. The chain employs TRBV6-5 and TRBJ1-5; D call uncertain. CDR1 MNHEY and CDR2 SVGAGI come from the germline V gene. The ends were cut back, 0 bases at V and 3 bases at J, with 6 bases in the middle. The CDR3 is 14 amino acids. The CDR3 sequence: CASSYSTANQPQHF. For the CDR3, the DNA is TGTGCCAGCAGTTACTCGACGGCCAATCAGCCCCAGCATTTT.

The V and J genes are TRBV27 and TRBJ2-1, with 9 bases matching TRBD2. CDR1 and CDR2 (germline): MNHEY, SMNVEV (reference sequence). With 7 bases clipped from V and 7 bases from J, the junction kept 5 bases outside the gene matches. This CDR3 comprises 13 residues. The CDR3 here is CASTLAGVNEQFF. The CDR3 DNA follows: TGTGCCAGCACCTTAGCGGGAGTAAATGAGCAGTTCTTC.

This clonotype has a count of ten or more. This chain links TRBV2 with TRBJ2-7; D is possibly TRBD1 or TRBD2 (5 bases each). This CDR3 comprises 14 residues. Germline CDR1 and CDR2: SNHLY and FYNNEI. V lost 4 bases to trimming and J lost 3 bases, with 13 bases between them. CDR3 DNA sequence: TGTGCCAGCAGTGTGGGACCGTACGACTACGAGCAGTACTTC. Encoded protein: CASSVGPYDYEQYF.

This rearrangement joins TRBV5-1 to TRBJ2-7; possibly TRBD1 for D (6 bases). The V gene lost 2 bases and the J gene lost 6 bases, with 12 bases spanning the gap. This CDR3 spans 13 amino acids. Germline-derived CDR1 and CDR2 are SGHRS and YFSETQ. For the CDR3, the DNA is TGCGCCAGCAGCTTACAGGGCAGTGGCGAGCAGTACTTC. It codes for CASSLQGSGEQYF.

This rearrangement joins TRBV6-1 to TRBJ2-7; D is ambiguous. The CDR3 totals 13 residues. V was pared by 10 bases and J by 2 bases, with 15 bases between. Germline V gene lookup returns CDR1 MNHNS and CDR2 SASEGT. CDR3 sequence reads: CATSRAQAYEQYF. Written as DNA, the CDR3 is TGTGCCACCAGCCGGGCACAAGCCTACGAGCAGTACTTC.

Only a few counts were recorded for this clonotype. The V call is TRBV12-3 or TRBV12-4, the J call TRBJ2-7; D not resolved. V was shortened by 2 bases and J by 0 bases, with 5 bases between the two germline ends. CDR3 length: 13 amino acids. CDR3 residues: CASSLMSSYEQYF. CDR3 in DNA: TGTGCCAGCAGTTTAATGAGCTCCTACGAGCAGTACTTC.

V gene TRBV9 combines with J gene TRBJ2-2; possibly TRBD2 for D (5 bases). The CDR3 extends over 17 amino acids. V dropped 4 bases and J dropped 6 bases, with 22 bases sitting between them. Germline CDR1 is SGDLS and CDR2 is YYNGEE. The CDR3 here is CASSHPPGRGDAGELFF. CDR3 sequence (DNA): TGTGCCAGCAGCCACCCTCCCGGACGGGGAGATGCCGGGGAGCTGTTTTTT.

Worth noting for this clonotype: This clone may be a read error of a much larger clone one base away. V usage is TRBV5-1 and J usage is TRBJ2-3; perhaps TRBD2 as D (6 bases). The V end lost 1 base, the J end lost 11 bases, and 14 bases lay between the germline ends. Germline V gene sequence: CDR1 SGHRS, CDR2 YFSETQ. The CDR3 contains 13 residues. The CDR3 DNA follows: TGCGCCAGCAGCTTGAGTGCGGGACGCTTGCAGTATTTT. This translates into CASSLSAGRLQYF.

This clonotype has a handful of counts. The chain links TRBV7-3 to TRBJ1-1; TRBD1 matches at 7 bases. V shed 1 base and J 11 bases; nucleotides not matched to a gene: 7. The CDR3 runs 13 residues. Germline CDR1 SGHTA, CDR2 FQGTGA. CDR3 loop: CASSLIGQGEAFF. CDR3 bases: TGTGCCAGCAGCTTAATCGGGCAGGGGGAGGCTTTCTTT. Full variable domain (missing parts from reference TRBV7-3 and TRBJ1-1): GAGVSQTPSNKVTEKGKYVELRCDPISGHTALYWYRQSLGQGPEFLIYFQGTGAADDSGLPNDRFFAVRPEGSVSTLKIQRTERGDSAVYLCASSLIGQGEAFFGQGTRLTVV.

The chain links TRBV6-1 to TRBJ1-5; maybe TRBD1 (6 bases). Trimming shortened V by 7 bases and J by 7 bases, and 14 bases separated the two germline ends. The CDR3 extends over 13 amino acids. CDR1 and CDR2 (germline): MNHNS, SASEGT. DNA for the CDR3: TGTGCCAGCACGAGGGGGGTCAGGCAGCCCCAGCATTTT. Translated: CASTRGVRQPQHF.

The chain is built from TRBV12-3 or TRBV12-4 and TRBJ1-2; D possibly corresponds to TRBD1 (6 bases). This CDR3 is 15 amino acids long. The ends were cut back, 7 bases at V and 2 bases at J, with 17 bases in the middle. The CDR3 nucleotides read TGTGCCAGCAACCTACAGGGAGGGAAAAACTATGGCTACACCTTC. This gives the protein CASNLQGGKNYGYTF.

The table lists this clonotype with a count of one. The rearrangement links TRBV10-3 to TRBJ2-1; 8 nucleotides match TRBD1. Germline assignment: CDR1 ENHRY and CDR2 SYGVKD. V gave up 10 bases and J gave up 4 bases; unmatched junction bases: 9. The CDR3 loop spans 14 amino acids. The CDR3 here is CATQGQVNYNEQFF. The CDR3 nucleotides read TGTGCCACGCAGGGACAGGTAAATTACAATGAGCAGTTCTTC.

The J gene is TRBJ2-3, the V gene TRBV6-1; D gene uncertain. Trimming cost V 5 bases and J 6 bases, with 9 bases left between them. Germline loops: CDR1 MNHNS, CDR2 SASEGT. The length of the CDR3 is 12 residues. CDR3 DNA: TGTGCCAGCAGTCAACATATTGATACGCAGTATTTT. Protein product: CASSQHIDTQYF.

This clonotype was detected many times. The V call is TRBV2, the J call TRBJ2-3, with D possibly matching TRBD2 (5 bases). Between the trimmed V and J ends, which lost 8 bases and 3 bases, there was a span of 18 bases. This CDR3 is 15 amino acids long. Germline V gene data show CDR1 as SNHLY and CDR2 as FYNNEI. The CDR3 coding sequence is TGTGCCAGCGACCGTACGGGGAGTAGAACAGATACGCAGTATTTT. Protein product: CASDRTGSRTDTQYF.

A note on this clonotype: The junction and the germline gene differ at one end; a read error may be behind it. The J gene is TRBJ1-5, the V gene TRBV6-1, with a weak D call TRBD1 (6 bases). This CDR3 comprises 15 residues. CDR1 MNHNS and CDR2 SASEGT come from the germline V gene. CDR3 DNA sequence: TGTGCCAGCAGTGAAGTCCTCAGGGGCAATCGGCCCCAGCATTTT. Translation gives CASSEVLRGNRPQHF.

This clonotype was seen ten or more times. The chain has TRBV11-3 and TRBJ2-2, with D unresolved. The CDR3 sequence is 14 residues long. The germline CDR1 and CDR2 sequences are SGHNT and YENEEA. Trimming took 1 base from V and 5 from J, leaving 8 bases between them. CDR3 bases: TGTGCCAGCAGCTTAGGACGTGGGACCGGGGAGCTGTTTTTT. Its translation is CASSLGRGTGELFF. The full variable domain, rest sourced from reference TRBV11-3 and TRBJ2-2, is EAGVVQSPRYKIIEKKQPVAFWCNPISGHNTLYWYLQNLGQGPELLIRYENEEAVDDSQLPKDRFSAERLKGVDSTLKIQPAELGDSAVYLCASSLGRGTGELFFGEGSRLTVL.

This clonotype was picked up many times. The chain employs TRBV7-8 and TRBJ2-3, with a weak D call TRBD2 (6 bases). CDR3 length: 13 residues. The V and J ends lost 6 bases and 1 base respectively, with 8 bases between them. Germline V gene sequence: CDR1 SGHVS, CDR2 FQNEAQ. As DNA, the CDR3 is TGTGCCAGCAGAGTAGCGGGCACAGATACGCAGTATTTT. Protein product: CASRVAGTDTQYF.

The chain combines TRBV5-1 with TRBJ2-3; TRBD1 might be the D (6 bases). Trimming took 1 base from V and 2 from J, leaving 11 bases between them. The CDR3 has 15 amino acids. The germline V gene has CDR1 SGHRS and CDR2 YFSETQ. The chain's CDR3 is CASSLNGQITDTQYF. Here the CDR3 DNA reads TGCGCCAGCAGCTTGAATGGACAGATCACAGATACGCAGTATTTT.

Comments on this clonotype: One end of the junction does not line up with germline, which may come from a read error. The chain carries TRBV29-1 and TRBJ2-1; 12 bases are a match to TRBD2. Looked up from germline, CDR1 is SQVTM and CDR2 is ANQGSEA. The CDR3 is 15 amino acids. In nucleotides, the CDR3 is TGCAGCGTTGGACTAGCGGGAGCGTCCTACAGTGAGCAGTTCTTC. The encoded protein is CSVGLAGASYSEQFF.